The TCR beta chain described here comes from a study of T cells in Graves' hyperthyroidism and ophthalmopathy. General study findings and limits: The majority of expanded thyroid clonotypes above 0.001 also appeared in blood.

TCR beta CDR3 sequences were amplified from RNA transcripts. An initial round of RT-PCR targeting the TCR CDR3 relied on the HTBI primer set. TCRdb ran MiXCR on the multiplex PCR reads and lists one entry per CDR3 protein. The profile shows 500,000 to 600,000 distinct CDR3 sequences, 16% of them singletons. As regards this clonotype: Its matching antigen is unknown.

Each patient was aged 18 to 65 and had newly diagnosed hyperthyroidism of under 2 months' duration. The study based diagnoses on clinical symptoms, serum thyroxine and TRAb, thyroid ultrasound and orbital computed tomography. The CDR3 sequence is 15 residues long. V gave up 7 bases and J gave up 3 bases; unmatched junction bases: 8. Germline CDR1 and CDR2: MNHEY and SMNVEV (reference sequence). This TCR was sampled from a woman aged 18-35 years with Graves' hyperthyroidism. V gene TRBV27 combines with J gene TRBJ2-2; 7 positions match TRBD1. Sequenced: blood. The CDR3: CASMTLGGDTGELFF. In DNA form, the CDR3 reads TGTGCCAGCATGACTTTAGGGGGCGACACCGGGGAGCTGTTTTTT.